This TCR beta chain emerged from a study of T cell responses to AZD1222 COVID-19 vaccine. A remark on this clone: Its matching antigen is unknown.

Sequencing was performed with immunoSEQ multiplex PCR; in TCRdb, only in-frame clones are kept and a portion is missing. Among 250,000 to 300,000 clones, roughly 93% were seen once, and the ten largest hold roughly 0.51%. Study findings and constraints: Distributed over spike, vaccine-associated CD4 TCRs predominated at 160-218 and 743-854. With two AZD1222 doses given, Spike-specific TCR breadth and depth both rose. Epitopes outside B.1.351 and B.1.1.7 mutated regions reportedly drew nearly half of spike TCRs.

The V gene lost 7 bases and the J gene lost 3 bases, with 13 bases spanning the gap. The CDR3 is 14 residues long. The germline CDR1 and CDR2 sequences are SGHRS and YFSETQ. V gene TRBV5-1 combines with J gene TRBJ2-2; either TRBD1 or TRBD2 may supply D (5 bases each). Material: peripheral blood, obtained 28 days after the second AZD1222 dose. This clonotype was obtained from an adult who received the AZD1222 COVID-19 vaccine. CDR3 sequence reads: CASSPGADTGELFF. The DNA for the CDR3 is TGCGCCAGCTCCCCCGGGGCAGACACCGGGGAGCTGTTTTTT.